This TCR beta chain originates from a study of identical twins. Trimming shortened V by 5 bases and J by 2 bases, and 18 bases separated the two germline ends. The germline V gene has CDR1 SGDLS and CDR2 YYNGEE. CDR3 length equals 16 residues. This clonotype was observed a handful of times. The target antigen is unknown. Findings and caveats of the study: Invariant T cells like MAIT and iNKT could partly confound the zero-insertion analyses.

TCRdb passed the 5' RACE reads through MiXCR, listing each CDR3 protein once. This sample has about 200,000 distinct CDR3 sequences, with about 6.7% found just once. Another study also made use of these data, one on T cells expressing NK-cell markers.

The sample taken for sequencing was CD8+ T cells sorted from blood. The chain is built from TRBV9 and TRBJ2-3; TRBD2 is a possible D gene (7 bases). The source of this sequence is a woman between 18 and 30 years old in good health. The CDR3 DNA sequence: TGTGCCAGCAGTACAGGGTCCGGACTAGTCACAGATACGCAGTATTTT. This gives the protein CASSTGSGLVTDTQYF.